Included here is one TCR beta chain sequence, with context. The data originate from a study of human T cells and chemical hapten exposure. The time point denotes: patch test 3, about 24 weeks after DPC sensitization. The treatment denotes: therapeutic diphenylcyclopropenone sensitization with weekly scalp DPC. Germline values: CDR1 SGHDT, CDR2 YYEEEE. V was trimmed by 6 bases and J by 3 bases, leaving 7 bases between them. The CDR3 is 12 residues long. TCRdb reanalysed the RACE reads using MiXCR and keeps one entry per CDR3 protein. Of roughly 150,000 distinct CDR3 sequences listed, approximately 30% were seen once; the top ten hold about 2.1%.

This chain links TRBV5-6 with TRBJ1-5; D not resolved. This clonotype was sampled from a woman aged 18-35 years with alopecia areata. Some clones in this sample may be carry-over from other donors' samples. The source was whole blood, collected in connection with sensitization to the hapten diphenylcyclopropenone (DPC). CDR3 protein: CASNRLNQPQHF. The CDR3 region has the DNA TGTGCCAGCAATCGCCTCAATCAGCCCCAGCATTTT.